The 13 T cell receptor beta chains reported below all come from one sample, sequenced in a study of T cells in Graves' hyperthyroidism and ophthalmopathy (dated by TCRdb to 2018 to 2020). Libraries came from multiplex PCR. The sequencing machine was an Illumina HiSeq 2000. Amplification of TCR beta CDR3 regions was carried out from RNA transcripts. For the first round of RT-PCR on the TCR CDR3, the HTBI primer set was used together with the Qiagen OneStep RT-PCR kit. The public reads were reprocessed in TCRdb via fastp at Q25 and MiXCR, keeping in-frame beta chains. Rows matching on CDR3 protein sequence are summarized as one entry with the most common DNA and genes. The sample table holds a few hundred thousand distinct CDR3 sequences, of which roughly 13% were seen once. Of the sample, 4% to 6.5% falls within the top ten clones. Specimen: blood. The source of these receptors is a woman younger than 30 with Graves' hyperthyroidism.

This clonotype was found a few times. CDR3 coding DNA: TGTGCCAGCAGCTGGTGGACAGGGACCGAAAACATTCAGTACTTC. This gives the protein CASSWWTGTENIQYF. The chain joins TRBV5-5 to TRBJ2-4; 8 bases agree with TRBD1. CDR1 is SGHKS and CDR2 is YYEKEE in the germline V gene (reference sequence). Germline trimming cut 3 bases from V and 5 bases from J; bases unmatched to any gene: 7. The CDR3 has 15 amino acids.

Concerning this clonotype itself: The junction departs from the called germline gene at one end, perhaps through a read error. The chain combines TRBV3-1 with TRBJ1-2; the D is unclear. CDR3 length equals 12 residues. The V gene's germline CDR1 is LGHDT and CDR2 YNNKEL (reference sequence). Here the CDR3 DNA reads TGTGCCGGCAGCCGTACGATAAGTGGCTACACCTTC. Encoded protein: CAGSRTISGYTF.

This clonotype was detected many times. CDR3 in amino acids: CASSLPGRVGGYTF. The CDR3 DNA sequence: TGTGCCAGCAGTTTACCTGGCAGGGTGGGCGGCTACACCTTC. V usage is TRBV27 and J usage is TRBJ1-2; D possibly corresponds to TRBD1 (5 bases). This CDR3 is built from 14 residues. Germline V CDR1 and CDR2: MNHEY, SMNVEV (reference sequence). V was trimmed by 2 bases and J by 8 bases, leaving 15 bases between them.

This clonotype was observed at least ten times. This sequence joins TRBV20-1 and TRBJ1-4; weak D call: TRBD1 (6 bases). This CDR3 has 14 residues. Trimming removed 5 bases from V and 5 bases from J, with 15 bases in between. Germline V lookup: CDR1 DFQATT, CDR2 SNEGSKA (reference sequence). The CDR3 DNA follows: TGCAGTGCTGCTCCGACAGGATTAAATGAAAAACTGTTTTTT. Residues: CSAAPTGLNEKLFF.

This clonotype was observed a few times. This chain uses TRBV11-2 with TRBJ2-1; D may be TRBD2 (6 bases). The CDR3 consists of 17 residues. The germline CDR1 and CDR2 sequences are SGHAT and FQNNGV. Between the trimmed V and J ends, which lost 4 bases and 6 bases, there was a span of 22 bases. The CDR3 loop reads CASSSYLLGGNSNEQFF. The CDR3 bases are TGTGCCAGCAGCTCCTACCTCCTGGGAGGAAATTCCAATGAGCAGTTCTTC. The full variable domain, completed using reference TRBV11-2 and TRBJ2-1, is EAGVAQSPRYKIIEKRQSVAFWCNPISGHATLYWYQQILGQGPKLLIQFQNNGVVDDSQLPKDRFSAERLKGVDSTLKIQPAKLEDSAVYLCASSSYLLGGNSNEQFFGPGTRLTVL.

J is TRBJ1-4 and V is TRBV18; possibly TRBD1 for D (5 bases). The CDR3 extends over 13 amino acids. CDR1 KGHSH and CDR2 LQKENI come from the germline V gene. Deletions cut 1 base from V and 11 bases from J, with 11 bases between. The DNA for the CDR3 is TGTGCCAGCTCACCACAGGGAGGGGCCAAACTGTTTTTT. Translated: CASSPQGGAKLFF.

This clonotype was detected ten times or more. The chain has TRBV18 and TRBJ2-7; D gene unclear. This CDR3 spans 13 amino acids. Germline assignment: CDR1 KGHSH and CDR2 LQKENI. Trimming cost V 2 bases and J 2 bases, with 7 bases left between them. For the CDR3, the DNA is TGTGCCAGCTCACCATCTCAGCCCTACGAGCAGTACTTC. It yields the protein CASSPSQPYEQYF.

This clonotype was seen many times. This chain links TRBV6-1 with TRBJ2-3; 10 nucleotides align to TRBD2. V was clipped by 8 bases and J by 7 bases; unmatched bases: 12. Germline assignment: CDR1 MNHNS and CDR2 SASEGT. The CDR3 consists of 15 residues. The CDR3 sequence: CASSGLAGVQYTQYF. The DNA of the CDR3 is TGTGCCAGCTCTGGGCTAGCGGGAGTACAGTATACGCAGTATTTT.

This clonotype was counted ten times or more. The CDR3 DNA sequence: TGTGCCAGCAGCTCAAGACAGGGGAACACTGAAGCTTTCTTT. Amino acids: CASSSRQGNTEAFF. This chain connects TRBV27 to TRBJ1-1; 7 bases are shared with TRBD1. The V segment lost 6 bases and the J segment 1 base; nucleotides outside the gene matches: 5. This CDR3 comprises 14 residues. Germline lookup yields CDR1 MNHEY and CDR2 SMNVEV (reference sequence).

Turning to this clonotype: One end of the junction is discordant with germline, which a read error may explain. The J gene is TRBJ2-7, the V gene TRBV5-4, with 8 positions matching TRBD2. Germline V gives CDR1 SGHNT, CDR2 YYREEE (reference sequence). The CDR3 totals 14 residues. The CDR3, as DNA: TGTGCCTGCAGCTTGGGACTAGGAGGCTACGAGCAGTACTTC. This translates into CACSLGLGGYEQYF.

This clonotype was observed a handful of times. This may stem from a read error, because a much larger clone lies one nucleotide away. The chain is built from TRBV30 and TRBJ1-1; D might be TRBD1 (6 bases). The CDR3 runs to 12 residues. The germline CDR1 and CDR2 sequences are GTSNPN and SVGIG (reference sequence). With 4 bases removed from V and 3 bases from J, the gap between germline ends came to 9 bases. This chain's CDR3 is CAWKGGDTEAFF. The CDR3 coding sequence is TGTGCCTGGAAGGGGGGGGACACTGAAGCTTTCTTT.

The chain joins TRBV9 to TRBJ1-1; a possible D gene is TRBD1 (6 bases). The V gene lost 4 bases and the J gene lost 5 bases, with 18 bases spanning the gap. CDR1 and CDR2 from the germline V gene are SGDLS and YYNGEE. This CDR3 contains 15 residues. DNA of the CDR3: TGTGCCAGCAGCTCAGTAGGAGAAGGGGGAACTGAAGCTTTCTTT. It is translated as CASSSVGEGGTEAFF.

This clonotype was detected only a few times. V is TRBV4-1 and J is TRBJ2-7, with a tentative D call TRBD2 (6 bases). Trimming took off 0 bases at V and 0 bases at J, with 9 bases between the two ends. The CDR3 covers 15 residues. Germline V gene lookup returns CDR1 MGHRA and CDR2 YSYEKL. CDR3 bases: TGCGCCAGCAGCCAAGAAGGGCGGGACTCCTACGAGCAGTACTTC. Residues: CASSQEGRDSYEQYF.